This T cell receptor beta chain was sequenced for a study of T-cell reconstitution after alpha-beta-depleted transplantation in children. Study observations and caveats: Some patients showed high day-60 TCRbeta diversity, which derived from surviving recipient T cells and thymic progenitors.

TCRbeta library preparation incorporated unique molecular identifiers. TCRdb re-derived calls from the PCR reads in MiXCR, one entry per CDR3 protein. The repertoire holds about 250,000 distinct CDR3 sequences, with 20% to 30% as singletons. This clonotype was seen more than once but under ten times. The antigen is unknown. This CDR3 region has 12 residues. V was pared by 5 bases and J by 3 bases, with 11 bases between. CDR1 and CDR2 (germline): DFQATT, SNEGSKA (reference sequence). The receptor's source is a female patient aged 2-15 years who had a stem cell transplant for congenital amegakaryocytic thrombocytopenia, so the T cells may come from the graft donor. The chain carries TRBV20-1 and TRBJ2-7; TRBD1 is a possible D gene (6 bases). The material was PBMCs, mostly from graft donor cells, obtained 360 days after TCRalphabeta/CD19-depleted stem cell transplant. The CDR3 DNA reads as TGCAGTGCTCCGGCCAGGGGCTACGAGCAGTACTTC. Protein: CSAPARGYEQYF.